This TCR beta chain is from a study of molecular identifiers for immune sequencing clone quantification. Study-level results: Among effectors, clones above 20 RNA copies held over 97% of molecules; among naive cells, under 1%. The study reportedly detected spiked Jurkat TCR RNA from one cell among about 970,000 naive cells.

Bulk TCR libraries used previously described methods and listed TCR primers. TCRdb reprocessed the PCR reads with MiXCR, giving one entry per CDR3 protein. The repertoire has 300,000 to 400,000 distinct CDR3 sequences, roughly 24% of them found once; the top ten carry around 0.76%. The authors gated naive CD8 T cells as CD8+CD4-CCR7+CD45RA+ for sorting. V was trimmed by 3 bases and J by 0 bases, leaving 11 bases between them. Germline CDR1 is MGHRA and CDR2 is YSYEKL. This CDR3 region has 15 residues. Remarks on this clonotype: Its antigen is not known.

The source is a human donor in good health. Some libraries in this study had Jurkat cell RNA spiked in. Source material: naive CD8+ T cells from blood, with Jurkat cell RNA spiked in. Subset in this sample: FACS-sorted CD8+CD4-CCR7+CD45RA+ naive T cells. J is TRBJ2-5 and V is TRBV4-1; D may be TRBD2 (5 bases). The CDR3 DNA reads as TGCGCCAGCAGCCACGTGCAAGCGGACCAAGAGACCCAGTACTTC. Translating gives CASSHVQADQETQYF.